A single sample is the source of the 31 T cell receptor beta chains below, sequenced in a study of technical replicates of blood from a few donors. Here immunoSEQ multiplex PCR was the method, and the copy in TCRdb shows in-frame clones only, minus some. The profile shows 55,000 to 85,000 clones, approximately 97% of them singletons. The specimen sequenced was T cells isolated from PBMCs. The receptors here all came from a human donor in good health.

The V gene is TRBV18, the J gene TRBJ2-7, with 14 bases lining up with TRBD2. The CDR3 runs 16 residues. CDR1 and CDR2 (germline): KGHSH, LQKENI. Trimming removed 3 bases from V and 5 bases from J; junction bases left unmatched: 6. The CDR3 region is CASSPGLAGAKDEQYF. In DNA form, the CDR3 reads TGTGCCAGCTCACCGGGACTAGCGGGAGCAAAGGACGAGCAGTACTTC.

The rearrangement joins TRBV5-6 to TRBJ2-1, with D possibly matching TRBD1 (6 bases). Trimming pared 7 bases from V and 11 bases from J, leaving 19 bases between. CDR3 length: 13 residues. Germline CDR1 reads SGHDT; CDR2 reads YYEEEE. The CDR3, as DNA: TGTGCCAGCGGTTACGTGGGCCAGGGGAAGCAGTTCTTC. It codes for CASGYVGQGKQFF.

The chain recombines TRBV7-2 with TRBJ1-1, with D maybe TRBD1 (5 bases). The germline CDR1 and CDR2 sequences are SGHTA and FQGNSA. The CDR3 length is 15 residues. V lost 4 bases to trimming and J lost 1 base, with 13 bases between them. DNA of the CDR3: TGTGCCAGCAGCTACGCCCCGGGGGGGAACACTGAAGCTTTCTTT. Translated: CASSYAPGGNTEAFF.

The chain joins TRBV9 to TRBJ1-2; D possibly corresponds to TRBD1 (6 bases). Germline V gene data show CDR1 as SGDLS and CDR2 as YYNGEE. This CDR3 is 14 amino acids long. The V gene lost 2 bases and the J gene lost 2 bases, with 10 bases spanning the gap. The CDR3 loop reads CASSVAGANYGYTF. The CDR3 bases are TGTGCCAGCAGCGTCGCGGGGGCGAACTATGGCTACACCTTC.

This clone was counted a single time. The chain uses TRBV7-9 and TRBJ2-2, with a possible D match to TRBD1 (6 bases). Trimming left V 3 bases short and J 3 bases short, with 14 bases between. There are 16 residues in the CDR3. Germline V lookup: CDR1 SEHNR, CDR2 FQNEAQ (reference sequence). The CDR3 region has the DNA TGTGCCAGCAGCTTCGTCAGGACAGAAGACACCGGGGAGCTGTTTTTT. This sequence encodes CASSFVRTEDTGELFF. Supplemented by reference TRBV7-9 and TRBJ2-2, the full variable domain reads DTGVSQNPRHKITKRGQNVTFRCDPISEHNRLYWYRQTLGQGPEFLTYFQNEAQLEKSRLLSDRFSAERPKGSFSTLEIQRTEQGDSAMYLCASSFVRTEDTGELFFGEGSRLTVL.

The rearrangement joins TRBV27 to TRBJ2-3, with D perhaps TRBD2 (6 bases). CDR3 length: 14 amino acids. Deletions cut 7 bases from V and 2 bases from J, with 13 bases between. Per the germline V gene, CDR1 is MNHEY and CDR2 is SMNVEV (reference sequence). The CDR3 nucleotides are TGTGCCAGCACGGGAGCCTTTTCCACAGATACGCAGTATTTT. Translation gives CASTGAFSTDTQYF.

Only one count was recorded for this clone. This rearrangement joins TRBV5-6 to TRBJ2-5; possibly TRBD1 for D (6 bases). Trimming took off 3 bases at V and 3 bases at J, with 18 bases between the two ends. Germline V CDR1 and CDR2: SGHDT, YYEEEE. There are 16 residues in the CDR3. This CDR3 reads CASSSRPQGYEETQYF. CDR3 DNA: TGTGCCAGCAGCTCCCGACCTCAGGGGTACGAAGAGACCCAGTACTTC.

V gene TRBV7-6 combines with J gene TRBJ2-3; TRBD2 aligns across 10 bases. The CDR3 loop spans 19 amino acids. Trimming at V came to 1 base and at J to 3 bases, leaving 13 bases not matched to a gene. Germline CDR1 reads SGHVS; CDR2 reads FNYEAQ. In DNA, the CDR3 is TGTGCCAGCAGCTTAGAGGGTAGCGGGGGGCCAGGCGGAACAGATACGCAGTATTTT. Translation gives CASSLEGSGGPGGTDTQYF.

This chain joins TRBV6-5 and TRBJ1-1; 9 bases align to TRBD1. CDR1 and CDR2 (germline): MNHEY, SVGAGI. The CDR3 spans 15 residues. V trimming: 5 bases; J trimming: 4 bases; junction bases outside the gene matches: 8. DNA for the CDR3: TGTGCCAGCAGTAGTACGGCGACAGGGGGCACTGAAGCTTTCTTT. Translating it yields CASSSTATGGTEAFF.

The V call is TRBV29-1, the J call TRBJ2-7; the D gene is possibly TRBD2 (6 bases). The germline CDR1 and CDR2 sequences are SQVTM and ANQGSEA. V lost 6 bases to trimming and J lost 0 bases, with 15 bases between them. The CDR3 extends over 14 amino acids. CDR3 DNA: TGCAGCGTAGGACTATTTCCTAGCTCCTACGAGCAGTACTTC. Translation: CSVGLFPSSYEQYF.

This chain uses TRBV11-3 with TRBJ2-1; 8 bases line up with TRBD1. From germline, CDR1 is SGHNT and CDR2 YENEEA. V gave up 3 bases and J gave up 0 bases; unmatched junction bases: 4. CDR3 length: 16 residues. CDR3 DNA: TGTGCCAGCAGCTTGCGACAGGGGAGCTCCTACAATGAGCAGTTCTTC. Translation: CASSLRQGSSYNEQFF.

V usage is TRBV7-6 and J usage is TRBJ2-2; 11 bases agree with TRBD2. The ends lost 5 bases at V and 13 bases at J; junction bases unmatched: 15. CDR1 is SGHVS and CDR2 is FNYEAQ in the germline V gene. CDR3 length: 16 amino acids. The CDR3 protein is CASSPRWVAGGPALFF. The DNA of the CDR3 is TGTGCCAGCAGCCCTCGTTGGGTAGCGGGAGGGCCGGCGCTGTTTTTT.

The chain employs TRBV5-1 and TRBJ1-6; 8 bases fit TRBD1. The J segment lost 13 bases and the V segment lost 1 base, leaving 19 bases of the junction unmatched. Germline V gene sequence: CDR1 SGHRS, CDR2 YFSETQ. CDR3 length equals 18 residues. CDR3 in DNA: TGCGCCAGCAGCTTGATTCCCGTGACAGGGGCAATAATGGCTCCCCTCCACTTT. Translating it yields CASSLIPVTGAIMAPLHF. Looking up the rest from reference TRBV5-1 and TRBJ1-6 gives the full variable domain: KAGVTQTPRYLIKTRGQQVTLSCSPISGHRSVSWYQQTPGQGLQFLFEYFSETQRNKGNFPGRFSGRQFSNSRSEMNVSTLELGDSALYLCASSLIPVTGAIMAPLHFGNGTRLTVT.

The chain links TRBV5-1 to TRBJ2-1; 11 bases fit TRBD2. Germline CDR1 reads SGHRS; CDR2 reads YFSETQ. This CDR3 has 14 residues. The trim removed 4 bases at V and 5 bases at J, leaving 2 bases unmatched. The CDR3 spells CASSISGRDNEQFF. The CDR3 DNA reads TGCGCCAGCAGCATTAGCGGGAGGGACAATGAGCAGTTCTTC.

This chain links TRBV5-1 with TRBJ2-7, with 8 nucleotides matching TRBD2. The J segment lost 2 bases and the V segment lost 3 bases, leaving 10 bases of the junction unmatched. CDR3 length equals 16 residues. CDR1 SGHRS and CDR2 YFSETQ come from the germline V gene. CDR3 coding DNA: TGCGCCAGCAGCTCCGAACGGGGGGGAGCCCCCTACGAGCAGTACTTC. Translated, it gives CASSSERGGAPYEQYF.

This chain links TRBV7-8 with TRBJ1-5, with 9 bases that match TRBD1. The CDR3 contains 16 residues. Trimming cost V 3 bases and J 9 bases; bases outside gene matches: 12. Germline V gene data show CDR1 as SGHVS and CDR2 as FQNEAQ. CDR3 DNA sequence: TGTGCCAGCAGCTTTCTTCGGGGGACAGGGTTTAGGCCCCAGCATTTT. Translating it yields CASSFLRGTGFRPQHF.

The chain employs TRBV6-1 and TRBJ2-7, with no clear D. Deletions cut 2 bases from V and 4 bases from J, with 12 bases between. The CDR3 has 14 amino acids. In germline, CDR1 is MNHNS, CDR2 SASEGT. Written as DNA, the CDR3 is TGTGCCAGCAGTGAACCAGCGACCCTATACGAGCAGTACTTC. This gives the protein CASSEPATLYEQYF.

This clone was recorded once. This chain links TRBV13 with TRBJ2-2, with D tentatively TRBD2 (6 bases). Germline loops: CDR1 PRHDT, CDR2 FYEKMQ (reference sequence). The V end was cut by 3 bases, the J end by 6 bases, with 11 bases between. The CDR3 runs to 14 residues. CDR3 nucleotides: TGTGCCAGCAGCTTTCGGAGGGTCTCCGGGGAGCTGTTTTTT. Protein product: CASSFRRVSGELFF.

The chain uses TRBV2 and TRBJ1-5, with no clear D. Germline CDR1 reads SNHLY; CDR2 reads FYNNEI. The V end was cut by 4 bases, the J end by 2 bases, with 12 bases between. This CDR3 is 15 amino acids long. CDR3 DNA: TGTGCCAGCAGTGTGGGCAGCGGGGGCAATCAGCCCCAGCATTTT. Translation: CASSVGSGGNQPQHF.

A single count supports this clone. The chain combines TRBV7-9 with TRBJ2-2; tentative D call: TRBD1 (5 bases). In germline, CDR1 is SEHNR, CDR2 FQNEAQ (reference sequence). V shed 5 bases and J shed 4 bases, with 17 bases lying between them. This CDR3 region has 16 residues. As DNA, the CDR3 is TGTGCCAGCAGCAGTGTAAAGGGGAAAGGCACCGGGGAGCTGTTTTTT. Translated, it gives CASSSVKGKGTGELFF.

The chain carries TRBV9 and TRBJ2-3, with a weak D call TRBD1 (6 bases). The V end lost 1 base, the J end lost 12 bases, and 15 bases lay between the germline ends. The germline V gene has CDR1 SGDLS and CDR2 YYNGEE. This CDR3 region has 13 residues. The DNA of the CDR3 is TGTGCCAGCAGCGTATTACAGGGAGAGGTACAGTATTTT. Translated, it gives CASSVLQGEVQYF.

The chain carries TRBV2 and TRBJ2-3, with 7 positions matching TRBD2. This CDR3 is 17 amino acids long. V dropped 3 bases and J dropped 6; count of bases not matched to a gene: 15. Germline V gives CDR1 SNHLY, CDR2 FYNNEI. The CDR3 nucleotides are TGTGCCAGCAGTGAGCTCTCTAGCGGTAGGTCAGGTGATACGCAGTATTTT. This gives the protein CASSELSSGRSGDTQYF.

V gene TRBV12-5 combines with J gene TRBJ2-7; TRBD1 agrees at 11 bases. CDR3 length: 18 residues. CDR1 is LGHNT, CDR2 FRNRAP, per germline. Unmatched junction bases numbered 9, after V lost 0 bases and J lost 2 bases. The CDR3 spells CASGLVLGQGAKTYEQYF. The DNA of the CDR3 is TGTGCTAGTGGTTTGGTACTCGGACAGGGGGCGAAGACCTACGAGCAGTACTTC. Full variable domain (outside the CDR3, taken from reference TRBV12-5 and TRBJ2-7): DARVTQTPRHKVTEMGQEVTMRCQPILGHNTVFWYRQTMMQGLELLAYFRNRAPLDDSGMPKDRFSAEMPDATLATLKIQPSEPRDSAVYFCASGLVLGQGAKTYEQYFGPGTRLTVT.

In DNA, the CDR3 is TGTGCCAGCAGTGAAAATCTGGGACAGGGGGTGATTGTAGGGAACACTGAAGCTTTCTTT. Encoded protein: CASSENLGQGVIVGNTEAFF. This sequence joins TRBV6-1 and TRBJ1-1, with 11 bases that match TRBD1. The V gene end was trimmed by 2 bases and the J gene end by 1 base; junction bases not matched to a gene: 15. Germline V gene sequence: CDR1 MNHNS, CDR2 SASEGT. The CDR3 spans 20 residues.

The CDR3 DNA follows: TGTGCCAGCAGTTCCGGACAGGGATCTGAAGCTTTCTTT. It translates to CASSSGQGSEAFF. The J gene is TRBJ1-1, the V gene TRBV28; 8 nucleotides agree with TRBD1. Germline V gives CDR1 MDHEN, CDR2 SYDVKM. The V gene end was trimmed by 4 bases and the J gene end by 6 bases; junction bases not matched to a gene: 4. CDR3 length: 13 amino acids.

The chain couples TRBV10-2 to TRBJ1-1; the D is unclear. The V and J ends lost 0 bases and 2 bases respectively, with 10 bases between them. The length of the CDR3 is 15 residues. CDR1 and CDR2 from the germline V gene are WSHSY and SAAADI. The DNA of the CDR3 is TGCGCCAGCAGTGAGTCCCTAATGAGAAACACTGAAGCTTTCTTT. Amino acids: CASSESLMRNTEAFF.

This chain links TRBV6-1 with TRBJ1-2; D is unclear. The CDR3 loop spans 12 amino acids. CDR1 is MNHNS and CDR2 is SASEGT in the germline V gene. V was cut by 3 bases and J by 6 bases, with 8 bases left in between. The CDR3 DNA reads TGTGCCAGCAGTGAGAACAGAGATGGCTACACCTTC. Translation gives CASSENRDGYTF.

This rearrangement joins TRBV6-1 to TRBJ2-7, with D perhaps TRBD1 (5 bases). This CDR3 region has 12 residues. V was pared by 3 bases and J by 5 bases, with 8 bases between. Per germline, CDR1 MNHNS and CDR2 SASEGT. The CDR3 reads CASSDVGDEQYF. CDR3 DNA sequence: TGTGCCAGCAGTGACGTAGGGGACGAGCAGTACTTC.

The chain uses TRBV4-1 and TRBJ2-1; possible D gene TRBD2, 7 bases. The CDR3 totals 16 residues. Per the germline V gene, CDR1 is MGHRA and CDR2 is YSYEKL. Trimming removed 4 bases from V and 2 bases from J, with 15 bases in between. In DNA form, the CDR3 reads TGCGCCAGCAGCCCCCTTGAGGGGGGGCCCTACAATGAGCAGTTCTTC. This codes for CASSPLEGGPYNEQFF.

The V and J genes are TRBV7-9 and TRBJ1-2, with 9 bases aligning to TRBD1. The germline CDR1 and CDR2 sequences are SEHNR and FQNEAQ (reference sequence). CDR3 length: 15 residues. Germline trimming cut 5 bases from V and 7 bases from J; bases unmatched to any gene: 11. This chain's CDR3 is CASSLGTGGEGGYTF. The CDR3 DNA is TGTGCCAGCAGCCTCGGAACAGGGGGCGAAGGTGGCTACACCTTC.

The CDR3 spells CASSQAPARTRQASYGYTF. CDR3 DNA: TGCGCCAGCAGCCAAGCACCAGCGCGGACCAGACAGGCCTCCTATGGCTACACCTTC. The chain carries TRBV4-1 and TRBJ1-2, with a possible D match to TRBD1 (6 bases). Germline lookup yields CDR1 MGHRA and CDR2 YSYEKL. V was pared by 1 base and J by 4 bases, with 25 bases between. This CDR3 spans 19 amino acids.